A single sample gave rise to the 21 T cell receptor beta chains below, sequenced in a study of T-cell reconstitution after alpha-beta-depleted transplantation in children. A TCRbeta library incorporating unique molecular identifiers was prepared. TCRdb reprocessed the PCR reads via MiXCR and lists one record per CDR3 protein. The table records about 500,000 distinct CDR3 sequences, approximately 29% of them present only once. The sequences come from PBMCs from the stem cell graft donor, collected from the stem cell graft. These TCRs come from a human donor who donated a stem cell graft to a child with aplastic anemia.

V usage is TRBV7-2 and J usage is TRBJ2-3; D is undetermined. Germline V gene lookup returns CDR1 SGHTA and CDR2 FQGNSA. V lost 5 bases to trimming and J lost 0 bases, with 9 bases between them. The length of the CDR3 is 14 residues. In nucleotides, the CDR3 is TGTGCCAGCAGCCGAAGACGTAGCACAGATACGCAGTATTTT. The encoded protein is CASSRRRSTDTQYF.

This clonotype has more than one count but fewer than ten. The chain recombines TRBV5-1 with TRBJ2-1; TRBD1 aligns across 11 bases. V lost 4 bases to trimming and J lost 8 bases; unmatched junction nucleotides: 5. The CDR3 loop spans 14 amino acids. Germline V gene lookup returns CDR1 SGHRS and CDR2 YFSETQ. The CDR3 DNA is TGCGCCAGCAGCCAACGGACAGGGGGCCATGAGCAGTTCTTC. This translates into CASSQRTGGHEQFF.

The gene calls are TRBV29-1 and TRBJ2-1; 11 bases are shared with TRBD2. Germline V gene data show CDR1 as SQVTM and CDR2 as ANQGSEA. The CDR3 is 16 residues long. Trimming cost V 2 bases and J 7 bases; bases outside gene matches: 10. CDR3 residues: CSVEHSSGGRRNEQFF. CDR3 bases: TGCAGCGTTGAACATTCTAGCGGGGGGCGTAGGAATGAGCAGTTCTTC.

J is TRBJ2-1 and V is TRBV15, with D tentatively TRBD2 (5 bases). Germline CDR1 LNHNV, CDR2 YYDKDF (reference sequence). V lost 0 bases and J 10 bases, leaving 16 bases between the germline ends. The CDR3 has 15 amino acids. The DNA for the CDR3 is TGTGCCACCAGCAGAGATCAGGCCCTGAGGGAAGAGCAGTTCTTC. The encoded protein is CATSRDQALREEQFF.

V is TRBV20-1 and J is TRBJ2-2, with 8 nucleotides matching TRBD1. J gave up 1 base and V 5 bases, and 3 bases lay outside the gene matches. This CDR3 is built from 14 residues. Germline CDR1 and CDR2: DFQATT and SNEGSKA (reference sequence). The chain's CDR3 is CSAPGQVNTGELFF. DNA of the CDR3: TGCAGTGCTCCGGGACAGGTGAACACCGGGGAGCTGTTTTTT.

This chain uses TRBV23-1 with TRBJ2-3; 7 bases agree with TRBD1. TRBV23-1 is flagged as an ORF with uncertain function. The trim removed 8 bases at V and 2 bases at J, leaving 10 bases unmatched. The CDR3 is made up of 15 amino acids. The CDR3 nucleotides read TGCGCCAGCTTAGACCGGGACAGAAACACAGATACGCAGTATTTT. This encodes CASLDRDRNTDTQYF.

This clonotype was detected only a few times. This chain uses TRBV5-1 with TRBJ2-3, with 7 bases fitting TRBD1. Unmatched junction bases numbered 14, after V lost 4 bases and J lost 3 bases. CDR1 and CDR2 from the germline V gene are SGHRS and YFSETQ. This CDR3 region has 17 residues. CDR3: CASSGIGGQSPTDTQYF. The CDR3 DNA follows: TGCGCCAGCAGCGGAATTGGGGGACAGAGCCCTACAGATACGCAGTATTTT. Full variable domain (remainder filled in from reference TRBV5-1 and TRBJ2-3): KAGVTQTPRYLIKTRGQQVTLSCSPISGHRSVSWYQQTPGQGLQFLFEYFSETQRNKGNFPGRFSGRQFSNSRSEMNVSTLELGDSALYLCASSGIGGQSPTDTQYFGPGTRLTVL.

This clonotype was counted a single time. The chain combines TRBV3-1 with TRBJ2-2; D possibly corresponds to TRBD1 (8 bases). The CDR3 extends over 16 amino acids. V lost 3 bases and J 3 bases, leaving 14 bases between the germline ends. CDR1 LGHDT and CDR2 YNNKEL come from the germline V gene (reference sequence). The CDR3 nucleotides are TGTGCCAGCAGCCAGGGGGGGACAGGACACACCGGGGAGCTGTTTTTT. It yields the protein CASSQGGTGHTGELFF. The full variable domain, its missing parts supplied by reference TRBV3-1 and TRBJ2-2, is DTAVSQTPKYLVTQMGNDKSIKCEQNLGHDTMYWYKQDSKKFLKIMFSYNNKELIINETVPNRFSPKSPDKAHLNLHINSLELGDSAVYFCASSQGGTGHTGELFFGEGSRLTVL.

Ten or more counts support this clonotype. V usage is TRBV6-4 and J usage is TRBJ2-3; TRBD2 aligns across 8 bases. Germline V gives CDR1 MRHNA, CDR2 SNTAGT. The junction had 1 base not matched to a gene; V was cut back by 3 bases and J by 2 bases. The CDR3 totals 14 residues. The CDR3 coding sequence is TGTGCCAGCAGTGAGGGACTAGACACAGATACGCAGTATTTT. It codes for CASSEGLDTDTQYF.

This chain links TRBV7-2 with TRBJ1-2, with D perhaps matching TRBD1 (5 bases). Trimming removed 5 bases at V and 4 bases at J, with 11 bases between. There are 13 residues in the CDR3. Germline assignment: CDR1 SGHTA and CDR2 FQGNSA. In DNA form, the CDR3 reads TGTGCCAGCAGCGACAGACGAGTCTATGGCTACACCTTC. Residues: CASSDRRVYGYTF.

Worth noting for this clonotype: One end of the junction is discordant with germline, which a read error may explain. In DNA form, the CDR3 reads TGTGCCCGCAGCTTAAGACAGGGGACAGATACGCAGTATTTT. Its protein product is CARSLRQGTDTQYF. The chain uses TRBV7-2 and TRBJ2-3; 8 nucleotides line up with TRBD1. The CDR3 is made up of 14 amino acids. Germline V gene data show CDR1 as SGHTA and CDR2 as FQGNSA.

The chain employs TRBV13 and TRBJ1-2, with no clear D. Per germline, CDR1 PRHDT and CDR2 FYEKMQ (reference sequence). V lost 4 bases to trimming and J lost 5 bases, with 14 bases between them. The CDR3 runs to 14 residues. The CDR3 spells CASSSPALTYGYTF. The CDR3 coding sequence is TGTGCCAGCAGCTCCCCCGCGCTGACGTATGGCTACACCTTC.

The gene calls are TRBV20-1 and TRBJ2-7; D remains ambiguous. CDR1 is DFQATT and CDR2 is SNEGSKA in the germline V gene (reference sequence). This CDR3 region has 11 residues. V was shortened by 7 bases and J by 3 bases, with 10 bases between the two germline ends. The CDR3 is CSGFPYYEQYF. The CDR3 DNA reads TGCAGTGGATTTCCCTACTACGAGCAGTACTTC.

This clonotype was recorded at least ten times. This chain uses TRBV7-8 with TRBJ1-1; 11 nucleotides align to TRBD1. There are 18 residues in the CDR3. V lost 5 bases and J lost 0; bases outside the gene matches: 11. CDR1 and CDR2 (germline): SGHVS, FQNEAQ. CDR3 region: CASSMGTGGVVMNTEAFF. As DNA, the CDR3 is TGTGCCAGCAGCATGGGGACAGGGGGTGTGGTAATGAACACTGAAGCTTTCTTT.

This clonotype was observed a few times. J is TRBJ2-2 and V is TRBV7-2; TRBD2 matches at 8 bases. The CDR3 runs to 13 residues. The V and J ends lost 11 bases and 9 bases, in that order; junction bases with no gene match: 11. CDR1 is SGHTA and CDR2 is FQGNSA in the germline V gene. CDR3 loop: CAEREQFMRELFF. The CDR3 bases are TGTGCCGAGCGGGAGCAATTCATGCGGGAGCTGTTTTTT.

This clonotype was detected a few times. The chain links TRBV20-1 to TRBJ2-1, with 10 bases matching TRBD2. CDR1 is DFQATT and CDR2 is SNEGSKA in the germline V gene (reference sequence). Unmatched junction bases numbered 16, after V lost 1 base and J lost 7 bases. The length of the CDR3 is 18 residues. The CDR3 coding sequence is TGCAGTGCTAGAGTTACTAGCGGGAAAAGGAGGATCGGGAATGAGCAGTTCTTC. Protein product: CSARVTSGKRRIGNEQFF.

The V and J genes are TRBV27 and TRBJ2-7; D may be TRBD1 (6 bases). Germline V gene data show CDR1 as MNHEY and CDR2 as SMNVEV (reference sequence). The CDR3 has 15 residues. The ends were cut back, 0 bases at V and 4 bases at J, with 13 bases in the middle. CDR3 amino acids: CASSLSRGIGYEQYF. In DNA, the CDR3 is TGTGCCAGCAGTTTATCGAGGGGGATAGGGTACGAGCAGTACTTC.

There are a few counts of this clonotype. The chain has TRBV4-2 and TRBJ2-1, with D possibly matching TRBD2 (6 bases). Germline CDR1 LGHNA, CDR2 YNFKEQ. The CDR3 is made up of 16 amino acids. V lost 0 bases, J lost 5 bases, and 14 bases lay in between. The CDR3 is CASSQEVVGSNNEQFF. CDR3 DNA: TGTGCCAGCAGCCAAGAAGTAGTCGGGAGTAACAATGAGCAGTTCTTC.

J is TRBJ2-2 and V is TRBV5-5; 7 bases are shared with TRBD2. V gave up 1 base and J gave up 1 base; unmatched junction bases: 1. From germline, CDR1 is SGHKS and CDR2 YYEKEE (reference sequence). The CDR3 covers 15 residues. The CDR3, as DNA: TGTGCCAGCAGCTTGTTAGCGGGGAACACCGGGGAGCTGTTTTTT. The encoded protein is CASSLLAGNTGELFF.

This clonotype was seen only a few times. This chain links TRBV6-1 with TRBJ1-1; 9 bases align to TRBD1. The CDR3 is 15 amino acids. V dropped 6 bases and J dropped 5; count of bases not matched to a gene: 10. Per germline, CDR1 MNHNS and CDR2 SASEGT. CDR3 coding DNA: TGTGCCAGCAGCCCCAAGCTTGACAGGGGGACTGAAGCTTTCTTT. Its translation: CASSPKLDRGTEAFF.

This clonotype was found a few times. The chain links TRBV29-1 to TRBJ2-3, with D tentatively TRBD2 (5 bases). Germline V gives CDR1 SQVTM, CDR2 ANQGSEA. This CDR3 is built from 12 residues. Trimming took off 4 bases at V and 4 bases at J, with 9 bases between the two ends. The CDR3 region is CSVGNGADTQYF. In DNA, the CDR3 is TGCAGCGTTGGGAACGGGGCAGATACGCAGTATTTT.